The 27 T cell receptor beta chains reported below all come from one sample, sequenced in a study of blood T cell repertoires in COVID-19. Only in-frame clones appear in the TCRdb table, and some are missing; sequencing was by immunoSEQ multiplex PCR. The repertoire consists of roughly 140,000 clones, with more than 65% occurring once and the leading ten covering 10%. What was sequenced was peripheral blood. These receptors were taken from a man between 60 and 75 years old with active or convalescent COVID-19.

The CDR3 reads CASSIVPGGNTIYF. The CDR3 DNA reads as TGTGCCAGTAGTATAGTCCCAGGGGGAAACACCATATATTTT. The gene calls are TRBV19 and TRBJ1-3; a weak D match, TRBD1 (5 bases). The CDR3 has 14 amino acids. Trimming shortened V by 1 base and J by 4 bases, and 8 bases separated the two germline ends. Germline assignment: CDR1 LNHDA and CDR2 SQIVND (reference sequence).

The sample holds one count of this clone. The gene calls are TRBV7-2 and TRBJ1-2, with D possibly matching TRBD1 (6 bases). This CDR3 is built from 13 residues. Trimming removed 2 bases from V and 5 bases from J, with 9 bases in between. The germline CDR1 and CDR2 sequences are SGHTA and FQGNSA. CDR3 amino acids: CASSLNRDYGYTF. CDR3 in DNA: TGTGCCAGCAGCTTAAACAGGGATTATGGCTACACCTTC.

The chain recombines TRBV27 with TRBJ1-3; TRBD1 matches at 9 bases. This CDR3 is 16 amino acids long. With V trimmed by 5 bases and J by 1 base, 6 bases remained unmatched. The germline gives CDR1 MNHEY, CDR2 SMNVEV (reference sequence). The CDR3 region is CASSLHRGLSGNTIYF. Here the CDR3 DNA reads TGTGCCAGCAGTCTTCACAGGGGGCTTTCTGGAAACACCATATATTTT.

The chain links TRBV10-2 to TRBJ1-5, with 9 bases fitting TRBD1. This CDR3 region has 16 residues. Germline CDR1 is WSHSY and CDR2 is SAAADI. V shed 3 bases, J shed 2 bases, and the junction held 5 bases outside the gene matches. Here the CDR3 DNA reads TGCGCCAGCAGTGATTGGACAGGGGATGGCAATCAGCCCCAGCATTTT. This gives the protein CASSDWTGDGNQPQHF.

This clone was counted a single time. V gene TRBV4-3 combines with J gene TRBJ2-4, with TRBD2 matching over 9 bases. The CDR3 has 17 residues. The V and J ends lost 0 bases and 1 base, in that order; junction bases with no gene match: 4. CDR1 is LGHNA and CDR2 is YSLEER in the germline V gene. The CDR3 nucleotides are TGCGCCAGCAGCCAAGATCCCAGCGGGGGGGCCAAAAACATTCAGTACTTC. Its protein product is CASSQDPSGGAKNIQYF.

This clone appeared a single time. V and J are TRBV11-2 and TRBJ1-6; 7 positions match TRBD1. This CDR3 is 16 amino acids long. Unmatched junction bases numbered 11, after V lost 7 bases and J lost 5 bases. Germline V gives CDR1 SGHAT, CDR2 FQNNGV. Written as DNA, the CDR3 is TGTGCCAGCACCCGTCGACCGGGACAGAATAATTCACCCCTCCACTTT. Residues: CASTRRPGQNNSPLHF.

This chain uses TRBV6-5 with TRBJ2-1; D possibly corresponds to TRBD2 (6 bases). The CDR3 loop spans 14 amino acids. The V and J ends lost 6 bases and 0 bases respectively, with 9 bases between them. Per germline, CDR1 MNHEY and CDR2 SVGAGI. The CDR3 here is CASSNGGSYNEQFF. The CDR3 region has the DNA TGTGCCAGCAGCAACGGGGGCTCCTACAATGAGCAGTTCTTC.

This clone has more than one count but fewer than ten. J is TRBJ1-5 and V is TRBV19; 9 bases map to TRBD1. Germline V gene lookup returns CDR1 LNHDA and CDR2 SQIVND (reference sequence). CDR3 length: 13 amino acids. Unmatched junction bases numbered 5, after V lost 8 bases and J lost 6 bases. Here the CDR3 reads CASEDRGGQPQHF. The CDR3 DNA is TGTGCCAGTGAGGACAGGGGTGGTCAGCCCCAGCATTTT.

The chain couples TRBV11-3 to TRBJ2-1, with D possibly TRBD2 on 6 matching bases. The ends were cut back, 4 bases at V and 4 bases at J, with 20 bases in the middle. Germline V gene lookup returns CDR1 SGHNT and CDR2 YENEEA. The CDR3 spans 17 residues. CDR3 sequence: CASSSPSGYGLYNEQFF. CDR3 coding DNA: TGTGCCAGCAGCTCCCCCAGCGGGTATGGGTTATACAATGAGCAGTTCTTC.

The rearrangement uses TRBV18 and TRBJ2-1; 13 nucleotides align to TRBD2. Germline-derived CDR1 and CDR2 are KGHSH and LQKENI. V lost 2 bases, J lost 3 bases, and 4 bases stayed unmatched. This CDR3 comprises 17 residues. In DNA form, the CDR3 reads TGTGCCAGCTCACCAAGTGGACTAGCGGGAGTCTACAATGAGCAGTTCTTC. This codes for CASSPSGLAGVYNEQFF. Filled out from reference TRBV18 and TRBJ2-1, the complete variable domain reads NAGVMQNPRHLVRRRGQEARLRCSPMKGHSHVYWYRQLPEEGLKFMVYLQKENIIDESGMPKERFSAEFPKEGPSILRIQQVVRGDSAAYFCASSPSGLAGVYNEQFFGPGTRLTVL.

The CDR3 DNA reads as TGTGCCAGCAGCTTAGAGGCTAGGGGAACTGATACGCAGTATTTT. Residues: CASSLEARGTDTQYF. V usage is TRBV7-6 and J usage is TRBJ2-3, with D possibly matching TRBD1 (5 bases). From germline, CDR1 is SGHVS and CDR2 FNYEAQ. This CDR3 spans 15 amino acids. Trimming removed 1 base from V and 6 bases from J, with 14 bases in between.

This chain connects TRBV11-2 to TRBJ2-1, with 7 positions matching TRBD2. The CDR3 spans 15 residues. Germline V gene lookup returns CDR1 SGHAT and CDR2 FQNNGV. The V segment lost 4 bases and the J segment 3 bases; nucleotides outside the gene matches: 6. This chain's CDR3 is CASSSGLVGYNEQFF. The CDR3 DNA reads TGTGCCAGCAGCTCAGGACTAGTGGGCTACAATGAGCAGTTCTTC. Based on the CDR3 plus reference TRBV11-2 and TRBJ2-1, the full variable domain is EAGVAQSPRYKIIEKRQSVAFWCNPISGHATLYWYQQILGQGPKLLIQFQNNGVVDDSQLPKDRFSAERLKGVDSTLKIQPAKLEDSAVYLCASSSGLVGYNEQFFGPGTRLTVL.

The chain combines TRBV5-1 with TRBJ1-2; D is possibly TRBD1 (6 bases). V was cut by 1 base and J by 6 bases, with 10 bases left in between. This CDR3 is built from 13 residues. Per the germline V gene, CDR1 is SGHRS and CDR2 is YFSETQ. The CDR3 bases are TGCGCCAGCAGCTTGCAGGCAGGGGATGGCTACACCTTC. Protein sequence: CASSLQAGDGYTF.

The CDR3 DNA sequence: TGTGCCACCAGTGATTTGGGGGGGTCCGGGGAGCTGTTTTTT. This gives the protein CATSDLGGSGELFF. V gene TRBV24-1 combines with J gene TRBJ2-2; D possibly corresponds to TRBD2 (6 bases). The CDR3 sequence is 14 residues long. The ends were cut back, 0 bases at V and 6 bases at J, with 7 bases in the middle. CDR1 and CDR2 (germline): KGHDR, SFDVKD.

The chain uses TRBV12-5 and TRBJ1-1; tentatively, D is TRBD1 (6 bases). The CDR3 has 14 amino acids. V was trimmed by 7 bases and J by 1 base, leaving 13 bases between them. Germline V CDR1 and CDR2: LGHNT, FRNRAP. The CDR3 DNA follows: TGTGCTAGTGACCCTCAAGGGGGGAACACTGAAGCTTTCTTT. Translation: CASDPQGGNTEAFF.

Comments on this clone: This sample also contains other DNA sequences that code for the same CDR3. The CDR3 reads CASSLVGGTEAFF. The CDR3 nucleotides read TGTGCCAGCAGCTTAGTTGGAGGCACTGAAGCTTTCTTT. The V and J genes are TRBV11-3 and TRBJ1-1; D is undetermined. The CDR3 loop spans 13 amino acids. The germline V gene has CDR1 SGHNT and CDR2 YENEEA. Deletions cut 1 base from V and 4 bases from J, with 7 bases between.

The rearrangement joins TRBV7-2 to TRBJ1-6, with D maybe TRBD1 (6 bases). Trimming took 5 bases from V and 7 from J, leaving 9 bases between them. The CDR3 totals 13 residues. Per the germline V gene, CDR1 is SGHTA and CDR2 is FQGNSA. In nucleotides, the CDR3 is TGTGCCAGCAGCCAGGGGCGGAATTCACCCCTCCACTTT. Translation gives CASSQGRNSPLHF.

This clone came up a few times. CDR3: CATSDSGGRWYGYTF. As DNA, the CDR3 is TGTGCCACCAGTGATTCGGGGGGGCGATGGTATGGCTACACCTTC. This chain uses TRBV24-1 with TRBJ1-2; weak D call: TRBD1 (6 bases). Germline lookup yields CDR1 KGHDR and CDR2 SFDVKD. This CDR3 region has 15 residues. Trimming pared 2 bases from V and 5 bases from J, leaving 14 bases between.

The chain has TRBV27 and TRBJ1-1; D ambiguous. Germline lookup yields CDR1 MNHEY and CDR2 SMNVEV (reference sequence). The CDR3 sequence is 14 residues long. Trimming removed 3 bases from V and 5 bases from J, with 13 bases in between. This CDR3 reads CASSFQGRRTEAFF. As DNA, the CDR3 is TGTGCCAGCAGTTTTCAAGGGCGGAGGACTGAAGCTTTCTTT.

The CDR3 sequence is CASSLESGTGLTFF. CDR3 DNA sequence: TGTGCCAGCAGCTTAGAAAGTGGAACAGGGCTCACGTTCTTC. The rearrangement joins TRBV7-9 to TRBJ2-1; D possibly corresponds to TRBD1 (6 bases). CDR1 is SEHNR, CDR2 FQNEAQ, per germline (reference sequence). V lost 1 base and J lost 15, with 19 bases in between. This CDR3 has 14 residues.

The V gene is TRBV6-5, the J gene TRBJ1-3; TRBD1 agrees at 9 bases. The germline V gene has CDR1 MNHEY and CDR2 SVGAGI. Trimming removed 8 bases from V and 2 bases from J; junction bases left unmatched: 4. The CDR3 covers 14 residues. The CDR3 is CASQQGAAGNTIYF. The CDR3 DNA reads TGTGCCAGCCAACAGGGGGCGGCTGGAAACACCATATATTTT.

As DNA, the CDR3 is TGCGCCAGCAGCCCCTTATCCGGGACAGGGAACACTGAAGCTTTCTTT. As protein: CASSPLSGTGNTEAFF. The V call is TRBV4-1, the J call TRBJ1-1, with 8 bases lining up with TRBD1. J lost 1 base, V lost 4 bases, and 8 bases had no gene match. CDR3 length: 16 residues. Germline values: CDR1 MGHRA, CDR2 YSYEKL.

The gene calls are TRBV19 and TRBJ1-1, with 7 bases that match TRBD1. This CDR3 spans 15 amino acids. Germline CDR1 is LNHDA and CDR2 is SQIVND (reference sequence). J lost 1 base, V lost 1 base, and 3 bases had no gene match. Here the CDR3 reads CASSIVTGANTEAFF. The CDR3 bases are TGTGCCAGTAGTATAGTAACAGGGGCGAACACTGAAGCTTTCTTT.

V usage is TRBV4-1 and J usage is TRBJ2-1; 7 nucleotides match TRBD2. Germline trimming cut 5 bases from V and 7 bases from J; bases unmatched to any gene: 23. The CDR3 has 19 residues. Germline V gene lookup returns CDR1 MGHRA and CDR2 YSYEKL. The CDR3 loop is CASSNGKVGAGNKRNEQFF. CDR3 nucleotide sequence: TGCGCCAGCAGCAACGGGAAAGTCGGAGCGGGAAACAAACGGAATGAGCAGTTCTTC.

V is TRBV11-3 and J is TRBJ2-3, with TRBD1 matching 9 bases. Trimming at V came to 5 bases and at J to 4 bases, leaving 19 bases not matched to a gene. Looked up from germline, CDR1 is SGHNT and CDR2 is YENEEA. The CDR3 runs 19 residues. CDR3 in DNA: TGTGCCAGCAGCCCTAGACGGCACGGGACAGGGTCATACGCAGATACGCAGTATTTT. Translation: CASSPRRHGTGSYADTQYF.

V usage is TRBV2 and J usage is TRBJ2-3; 15 bases fit TRBD2. The CDR3 length is 19 residues. Trimming at V came to 6 bases and at J to 2 bases, leaving 12 bases not matched to a gene. CDR1 and CDR2 (germline): SNHLY, FYNNEI. CDR3 sequence: CASRRWGLAGGLNTDTQYF. The DNA of the CDR3 is TGTGCCAGCAGAAGATGGGGACTAGCGGGGGGTCTTAACACAGATACGCAGTATTTT.

The genes are TRBV30 and TRBJ2-1; 12 positions agree with TRBD2. V trimming: 0 bases; J trimming: 3 bases; junction bases outside the gene matches: 3. The germline gives CDR1 GTSNPN, CDR2 SVGIG (reference sequence). The CDR3 totals 16 residues. This CDR3 is CAWSVKTSGGYNEQFF. The CDR3 DNA follows: TGTGCCTGGAGTGTAAAGACTAGCGGGGGCTACAATGAGCAGTTCTTC.